This passage covers 21 T cell receptor beta chains from one sample sequenced in a study of T cells in Graves' hyperthyroidism and ophthalmopathy. Regions amplified from RNA transcripts were the TCR beta CDR3 regions. Carried out on the TCR CDR3, a first-round RT-PCR used the HTBI primer set. TCRdb reprocessed the multiplex PCR reads with MiXCR, giving one entry per CDR3 protein. The repertoire holds hundreds of thousands of distinct CDR3 sequences, with approximately 42% as singletons. Sequences were obtained from peripheral blood or thyroid tissue (not recorded which). These receptors were taken from an adult man with Graves' disease, either hyperthyroidism or ophthalmopathy (not recorded which).

The chain employs TRBV7-2 and TRBJ2-5; a possible D gene is TRBD1 (5 bases). Matching the DNA end better, TRBJ2-7 makes the J call doubtful. The CDR3 has 15 amino acids. Germline values: CDR1 SGHTA, CDR2 FQGNSA. The CDR3 DNA follows: TGTGCCAGCAGCTTAGCTGCAGGGTTCTCCTACGAGCAGTACTTC. It specifies CASSLAAGFSYEQYF.

The chain joins TRBV7-2 to TRBJ1-1; a weak D match, TRBD1 (6 bases). Germline assignment: CDR1 SGHTA and CDR2 FQGNSA. Trimming took off 4 bases at V and 5 bases at J, with 14 bases between the two ends. The CDR3 runs 14 residues. The CDR3: CASSSDLQGTEAFF. The CDR3 nucleotides are TGTGCCAGCAGCTCAGACCTGCAGGGGACTGAAGCTTTCTTT.

This chain connects TRBV2 to TRBJ1-2; D call uncertain. Germline V gene data show CDR1 as SNHLY and CDR2 as FYNNEI. Trimming left V 6 bases short and J 2 bases short, with 13 bases between. The CDR3 covers 14 residues. The CDR3 reads CASSSLGGNYGYTF. Written as DNA, the CDR3 is TGTGCCAGCAGCTCATTAGGAGGAAACTATGGCTACACCTTC.

In its sample, this clonotype was seen many times. The CDR3 region has the DNA TGTGCCATCAGGGAATTTCGACAGGGTGGCTACACCTTC. Its protein is CAIREFRQGGYTF. V and J are TRBV10-3 and TRBJ1-2, with 7 nucleotides matching TRBD1. Germline CDR1 is ENHRY and CDR2 is SYGVKD. This CDR3 contains 13 residues. The V segment lost 6 bases and the J segment 7 bases; nucleotides outside the gene matches: 8.

About this clonotype itself: With a much larger clone just one base away, this may be a read error. V and J are TRBV2 and TRBJ1-6; 7 bases match TRBD1. Trimming cost V 6 bases and J 11 bases; bases outside gene matches: 7. CDR1 and CDR2 from the germline V gene are SNHLY and FYNNEI. The CDR3 loop spans 13 amino acids. The DNA of the CDR3 is TGTGCCAGCAGCGCGGGACAGAATCCACCCCTCCACTTT. As protein: CASSAGQNPPLHF. Full variable domain (missing parts from reference TRBV2 and TRBJ1-6): EPEVTQTPSHQVTQMGQEVILRCVPISNHLYFYWYRQILGQKVEFLVSFYNNEISEKSEIFDDQFSVERPDGSNFTLKIRSTKLEDSAMYFCASSAGQNPPLHFGNGTRLTVT.

The table lists this clonotype with many counts. The chain is built from TRBV5-8 and TRBJ1-1; no reliable D call. V lost 1 base and J 3 bases, leaving 10 bases between the germline ends. The CDR3 runs to 14 residues. The V gene's germline CDR1 is SGHTS and CDR2 YDEGEE. CDR3 sequence: CASSLSGVDTEAFF. The CDR3 region has the DNA TGTGCCAGCAGCTTGTCAGGAGTTGACACTGAAGCTTTCTTT. Full variable domain (outside the CDR3, taken from reference TRBV5-8 and TRBJ1-1): EAGVTQSPTHLIKTRGQQATLRCSPISGHTSVYWYQQALGLGLQFLLWYDEGEERNRGNFPPRFSGRQFPNYSSELNVNALELEDSALYLCASSLSGVDTEAFFGQGTRLTVV.

The CDR3 nucleotides read TGCGCCAGCAGCCAAGATCTTTACAGCGACACTGAAGCTTTCTTT. This sequence encodes CASSQDLYSDTEAFF. V usage is TRBV4-3 and J usage is TRBJ1-1, with D unclear. CDR1 LGHNA and CDR2 YSLEER come from the germline V gene. Between the trimmed V and J ends, which lost 0 bases and 3 bases, there was a span of 11 bases. The CDR3 runs to 15 residues.

This sequence joins TRBV25-1 and TRBJ2-7; TRBD2 aligns across 9 bases. Germline values: CDR1 MGHDK, CDR2 SYGVNS. The CDR3 length is 13 residues. Here the CDR3 DNA reads TGTGCAACGGTTGGCGGGAGGGTGTACGAGCAGTACTTC. It is translated as CATVGGRVYEQYF.

The sample holds many counts of this clonotype. The chain employs TRBV15 and TRBJ1-5; TRBD1 agrees at 12 bases. CDR3 size: 15 residues. Germline loops: CDR1 LNHNV, CDR2 YYDKDF (reference sequence). The J segment lost 9 bases and the V segment lost 5 bases, leaving 8 bases of the junction unmatched. The CDR3 protein is CATSGGTGGARPQHF. CDR3 DNA: TGTGCCACCAGCGGAGGGACAGGGGGCGCGAGGCCCCAGCATTTT.

Here the CDR3 DNA reads TGTGCCAGCAGCCGGGTGTCTGTCGGGAAAGGGACCCAGTACTTC. Translation gives CASSRVSVGKGTQYF. This sequence joins TRBV19 and TRBJ2-5, with D tentatively TRBD2 (5 bases). The germline V gene encodes CDR1 LNHDA and CDR2 SQIVND (reference sequence). There are 15 residues in the CDR3. V lost 9 bases and J lost 7, with 24 bases in between. Based on the CDR3 plus reference TRBV19 and TRBJ2-5, the full variable domain is DGGITQSPKYLFRKEGQNVTLSCEQNLNHDAMYWYRQDPGQGLRLIYYSQIVNDFQKGDIAEGYSVSREKKESFPLTVTSAQKNPTAFYLCASSRVSVGKGTQYFGPGTRLLVL.

This clonotype was observed a few times. V gene TRBV7-2 combines with J gene TRBJ1-1; TRBD1 agrees at 9 bases. The CDR3 covers 14 residues. V trimming: 4 bases; J trimming: 4 bases; junction bases outside the gene matches: 4. The germline CDR1 and CDR2 sequences are SGHTA and FQGNSA. The CDR3 spells CASSWGTGSTEAFF. The CDR3 bases are TGTGCCAGCAGCTGGGGGACAGGGAGCACTGAAGCTTTCTTT.

The rearrangement uses TRBV5-6 and TRBJ1-6; 7 positions agree with TRBD1. Germline loops: CDR1 SGHDT, CDR2 YYEEEE. CDR3 length: 15 amino acids. Trimming removed 5 bases from V and 9 bases from J; junction bases left unmatched: 11. This chain's CDR3 is CASSSGTVQGSPLHF. CDR3 nucleotide sequence: TGTGCCAGCAGTTCAGGGACAGTTCAAGGTTCACCCCTCCACTTT.

The chain is built from TRBV7-9 and TRBJ1-3, with D maybe TRBD1 (6 bases). The CDR3 has 13 amino acids. Germline-derived CDR1 and CDR2 are SEHNR and FQNEAQ (reference sequence). V gave up 4 bases and J gave up 8 bases, with 12 bases separating them. The CDR3 DNA follows: TGTGCCAGCAGCTCGGGGGGCGAGGACACCATATATTTT. Its translation is CASSSGGEDTIYF. Filled out from reference TRBV7-9 and TRBJ1-3, the complete variable domain reads DTGVSQNPRHKITKRGQNVTFRCDPISEHNRLYWYRQTLGQGPEFLTYFQNEAQLEKSRLLSDRFSAERPKGSFSTLEIQRTEQGDSAMYLCASSSGGEDTIYFGEGSWLTVV.

A few counts support this clonotype. The rearrangement joins TRBV6-6 to TRBJ1-5; D unclear. Trimming took 8 bases from V and 4 from J, leaving 9 bases between them. The CDR3 has 12 residues. Germline CDR1 is MNHNY and CDR2 is SVGAGI (reference sequence). In DNA form, the CDR3 reads TGTGCCAGCCGAGACCCAAATCAGCCCCAGCATTTT. As protein: CASRDPNQPQHF.

Of note for this clonotype: Just one base apart from a much larger clone, this may be a read error. CDR3 loop: CASSSGQGWLDEKLFF. The CDR3 DNA sequence: TGTGCCAGCAGCTCGGGACAGGGTTGGCTTGATGAAAAACTGTTTTTT. The chain joins TRBV7-9 to TRBJ1-4; 9 nucleotides line up with TRBD1. J lost 6 bases, V lost 4 bases, and 9 bases had no gene match. This CDR3 spans 16 amino acids. The germline V gene encodes CDR1 SEHNR and CDR2 FQNEAQ (reference sequence).

In the case of this clonotype: This may arise from a read error, as a much more abundant clone is one base away. This chain joins TRBV10-2 and TRBJ1-2, with D hard to call. The germline V gene has CDR1 WSHSY and CDR2 SAAADI. CDR3 size: 13 residues. DNA of the CDR3: TGCGCCAGCAGTGAAGCGGAGTACTATGGCCACACCTTC. Protein sequence: CASSEAEYYGHTF.

The genes are TRBV12-3 or TRBV12-4 and TRBJ1-4; D gene unclear. Trimming removed 2 bases from V and 0 bases from J, with 10 bases in between. This CDR3 region has 16 residues. As DNA, the CDR3 is TGTGCCAGCAGTTTACAGCAGATTGCAACTAATGAAAAACTGTTTTTT. Translating it yields CASSLQQIATNEKLFF.

The rearrangement joins TRBV19 to TRBJ1-5, with a possible D match to TRBD1 (5 bases). CDR3 length equals 14 residues. Per germline, CDR1 LNHDA and CDR2 SQIVND (reference sequence). The germline V and J ends were trimmed by 0 bases and 6 bases, with 9 bases remaining between them. The CDR3: CASSIEGQGQPQHF. CDR3 sequence (DNA): TGTGCCAGTAGTATAGAGGGGCAGGGTCAGCCCCAGCATTTT.

This clonotype was observed a handful of times. The chain uses TRBV12-3 or TRBV12-4 and TRBJ1-3; TRBD1 might be the D (5 bases). The CDR3 is 16 residues long. V lost 7 bases and J lost 0, with 16 bases in between. DNA of the CDR3: TGTGCCAGCACTCCTTGGGGGTCTGTCTCTGGAAACACCATATATTTT. Translation: CASTPWGSVSGNTIYF.

This clonotype has only a few counts. The CDR3, as DNA: TGTGCCAGCAGCCCTCCGGGGCTAGGGGGATACCAAGAGACCCAGTACTTC. As protein: CASSPPGLGGYQETQYF. The chain has TRBV7-9 and TRBJ2-5; D is possibly TRBD1 (6 bases). The CDR3 has 17 residues. V shed 5 bases and J shed 0 bases, with 19 bases lying between them. Germline V gives CDR1 SEHNR, CDR2 FQNEAQ (reference sequence). Filled out from reference TRBV7-9 and TRBJ2-5, the complete variable domain reads DTGVSQNPRHKITKRGQNVTFRCDPISEHNRLYWYRQTLGQGPEFLTYFQNEAQLEKSRLLSDRFSAERPKGSFSTLEIQRTEQGDSAMYLCASSPPGLGGYQETQYFGPGTRLLVL.

This clonotype occurred a few times. J is TRBJ1-1 and V is TRBV7-9; D is unresolved. V gave up 2 bases and J gave up 3 bases, with 7 bases separating them. CDR1 and CDR2 from the germline V gene are SEHNR and FQNEAQ (reference sequence). The CDR3 contains 13 residues. The CDR3 reads CASSLRVDTEAFF. For the CDR3, the DNA is TGTGCCAGCAGCTTACGGGTGGACACTGAAGCTTTCTTT.